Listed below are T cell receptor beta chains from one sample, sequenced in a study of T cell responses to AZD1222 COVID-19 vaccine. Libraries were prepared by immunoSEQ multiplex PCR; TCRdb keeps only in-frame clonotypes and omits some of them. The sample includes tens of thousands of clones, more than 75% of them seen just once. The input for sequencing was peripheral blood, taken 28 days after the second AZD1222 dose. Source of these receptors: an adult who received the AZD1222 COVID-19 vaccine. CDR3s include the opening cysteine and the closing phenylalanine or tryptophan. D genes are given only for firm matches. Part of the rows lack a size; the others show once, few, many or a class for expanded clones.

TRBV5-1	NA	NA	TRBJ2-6	TGCGCCACCTCAGGGTCCTCTGGGGCCAACGTCCTGACTTTC	CATSGSSGANVLTF
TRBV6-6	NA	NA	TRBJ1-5	TGTGCCAGCAGTTACCTTAATCAGCCCCAGCATTTT	CASSYLNQPQHF
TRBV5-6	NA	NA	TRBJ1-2	TGTGCCAGCAGCTTGGCCGGCAGGGGTGCTGGCTACACCTTC	CASSLAGRGAGYTF
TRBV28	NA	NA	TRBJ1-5	TGTGCCAGCAGTTTAGGGCAGGAGTCCGTTAGCAATCAGCCCCAGCATTTT	CASSLGQESVSNQPQHF
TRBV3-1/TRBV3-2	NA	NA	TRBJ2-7	TGTGCCAGCAGCCATGCGCGTTTTCCCCCCTACGAGCAGTACTTC	CASSHARFPPYEQYF
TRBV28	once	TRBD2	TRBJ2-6	TGTGCCAGCAGACCGGGACTATCCTCATCTGGGGCCAACGTCCTGACTTTC	CASRPGLSSSGANVLTF
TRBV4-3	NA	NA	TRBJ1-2	TGCGCCAGCAGCCCACGGCCTGGTGAGGTGGTAGTCAGCTTC	CASSPRPGEVVVSF
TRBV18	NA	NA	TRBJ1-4	TGTGCCAGCTCACCCTCGGAAGGCCGGATGGGTGAAAAACTGTTTTTT	CASSPSEGRMGEKLFF
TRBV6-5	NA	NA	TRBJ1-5	TGTGCCAGCTCGGAACCCTATAGCAATCAGCCCCAGCATTTT	CASSEPYSNQPQHF
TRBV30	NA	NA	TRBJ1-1	TGTGCCTGGAGTGCCCCCAACACTGAAGCTTTCTTT	CAWSAPNTEAFF
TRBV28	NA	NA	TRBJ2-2	TGTGCCAGCTACAGAAGGGCCACCGGGGAGCTGTTTTTT	CASYRRATGELFF
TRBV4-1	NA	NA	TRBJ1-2	TGCGCCAGCAGCCACGTGGGCTATGGCTACACCTTC	CASSHVGYGYTF
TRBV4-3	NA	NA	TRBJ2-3	TGCGCCAGCAGCCTGATGCGGGGCACAGATACGCAGTATTTT	CASSLMRGTDTQYF
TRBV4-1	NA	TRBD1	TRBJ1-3	TGCGCCAGCAGCCGTGCGCCGGACAGGGGAAATGGAAACACCATATATTTT	CASSRAPDRGNGNTIYF